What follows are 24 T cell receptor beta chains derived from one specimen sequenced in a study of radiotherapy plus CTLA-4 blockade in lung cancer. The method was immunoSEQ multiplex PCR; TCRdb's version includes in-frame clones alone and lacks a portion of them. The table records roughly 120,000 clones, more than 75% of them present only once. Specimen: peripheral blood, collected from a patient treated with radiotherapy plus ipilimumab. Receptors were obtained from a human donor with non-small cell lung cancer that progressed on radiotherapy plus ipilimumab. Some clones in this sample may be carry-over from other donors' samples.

DNA for the CDR3: TGTGCCAGCAGTTCAACATTTTTTTATGGCTACACCTTC. Amino acids: CASSSTFFYGYTF. This sequence joins TRBV6-5 and TRBJ1-2, with D unresolved. V was shortened by 4 bases and J by 5 bases, with 11 bases between the two germline ends. Per germline, CDR1 MNHEY and CDR2 SVGAGI. The CDR3 sequence is 13 residues long.

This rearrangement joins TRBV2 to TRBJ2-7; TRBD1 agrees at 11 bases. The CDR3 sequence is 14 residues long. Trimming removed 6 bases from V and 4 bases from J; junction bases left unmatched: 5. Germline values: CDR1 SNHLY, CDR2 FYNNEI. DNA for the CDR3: TGTGCCAGCAGCGCGGACAGGGGGCCATACGAGCAGTACTTC. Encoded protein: CASSADRGPYEQYF.

The CDR3 sequence is CASSLDASETQYF. The CDR3 nucleotides read TGTGCCAGCAGCTTAGATGCGAGTGAGACCCAGTACTTC. V is TRBV11-2 and J is TRBJ2-5; D is unresolved. In germline, CDR1 is SGHAT, CDR2 FQNNGV. Trimming stripped 0 bases from V and 5 bases from J, with 7 bases between. This CDR3 has 13 amino acids.

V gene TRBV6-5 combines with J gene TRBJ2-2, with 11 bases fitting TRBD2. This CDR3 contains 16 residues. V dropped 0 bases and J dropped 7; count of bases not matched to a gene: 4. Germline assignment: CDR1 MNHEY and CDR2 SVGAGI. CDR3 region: CASSYSASGGLGELFF. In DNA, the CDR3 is TGTGCCAGCAGTTACTCGGCTAGCGGGGGGCTCGGGGAGCTGTTTTTT.

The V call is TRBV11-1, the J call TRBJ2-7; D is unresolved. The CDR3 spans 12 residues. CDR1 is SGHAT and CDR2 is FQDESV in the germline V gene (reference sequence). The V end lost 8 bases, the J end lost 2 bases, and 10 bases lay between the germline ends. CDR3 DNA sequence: TGTGCCAGCGCGGACCGAACCTACGAGCAGTACTTC. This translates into CASADRTYEQYF.

The CDR3 sequence is CASSLAEARGGYTF. CDR3 DNA: TGTGCCAGCAGCTTAGCTGAGGCCAGAGGAGGCTACACCTTC. The chain couples TRBV7-2 to TRBJ1-2; no firm D call. V was clipped by 0 bases and J by 8 bases, with 13 bases between them. Germline CDR1 reads SGHTA; CDR2 reads FQGNSA. The CDR3 runs to 14 residues.

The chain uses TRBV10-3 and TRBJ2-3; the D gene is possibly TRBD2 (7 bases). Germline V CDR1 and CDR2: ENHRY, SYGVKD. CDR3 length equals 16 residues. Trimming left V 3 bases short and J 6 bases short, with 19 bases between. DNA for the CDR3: TGTGCCATCAGTGAAATTTTTGGGCGGGGGCTGGATACGCAGTATTTT. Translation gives CAISEIFGRGLDTQYF.

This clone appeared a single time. CDR3 in amino acids: CASLKGVYNEQFF. In nucleotides, the CDR3 is TGTGCCAGCCTAAAAGGGGTCTACAATGAGCAGTTCTTC. The chain has TRBV2 and TRBJ2-1, with D perhaps matching TRBD1 (5 bases). Germline CDR1 SNHLY, CDR2 FYNNEI. The CDR3 spans 13 residues. Between the trimmed V and J ends, which lost 8 bases and 3 bases, there was a span of 11 bases.

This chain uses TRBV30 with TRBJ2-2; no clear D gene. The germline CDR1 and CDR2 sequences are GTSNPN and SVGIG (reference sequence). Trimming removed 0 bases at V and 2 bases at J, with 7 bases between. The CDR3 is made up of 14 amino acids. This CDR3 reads CAWSVGLNTGELFF. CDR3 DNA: TGTGCCTGGAGTGTTGGGCTAAACACCGGGGAGCTGTTTTTT.

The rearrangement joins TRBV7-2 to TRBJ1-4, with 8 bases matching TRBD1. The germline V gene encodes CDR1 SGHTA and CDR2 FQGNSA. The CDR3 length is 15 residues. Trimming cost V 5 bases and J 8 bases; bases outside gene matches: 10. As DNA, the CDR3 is TGTGCCAGCAGCCCTCGGGCAGGGGGCAACGAAAAACTGTTTTTT. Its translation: CASSPRAGGNEKLFF. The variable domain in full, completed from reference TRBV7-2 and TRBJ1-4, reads GAGVSQSPSNKVTEKGKDVELRCDPISGHTALYWYRQSLGQGLEFLIYFQGNSAPDKSGLPSDRFSAERTGGSVSTLTIQRTQQEDSAVYLCASSPRAGGNEKLFFGSGTQLSVL.

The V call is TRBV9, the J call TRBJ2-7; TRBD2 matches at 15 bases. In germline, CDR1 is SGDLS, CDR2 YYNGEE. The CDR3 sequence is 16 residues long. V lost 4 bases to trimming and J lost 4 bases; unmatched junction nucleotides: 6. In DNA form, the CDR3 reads TGTGCCAGCAGCAACGGACTAGCGGGGGGGCCATACGAGCAGTACTTC. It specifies CASSNGLAGGPYEQYF. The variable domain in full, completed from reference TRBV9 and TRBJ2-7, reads DSGVTQTPKHLITATGQRVTLRCSPRSGDLSVYWYQQSLDQGLQFLIQYYNGEERAKGNILERFSAQQFPDLHSELNLSSLELGDSALYFCASSNGLAGGPYEQYFGPGTRLTVT.

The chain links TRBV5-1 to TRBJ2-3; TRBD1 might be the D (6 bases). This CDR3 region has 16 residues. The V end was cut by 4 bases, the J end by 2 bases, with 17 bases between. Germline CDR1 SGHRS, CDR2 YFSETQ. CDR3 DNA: TGCGCCAGCAGCGGCTACGGACAGATCGACACAGATACGCAGTATTTT. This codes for CASSGYGQIDTDTQYF.

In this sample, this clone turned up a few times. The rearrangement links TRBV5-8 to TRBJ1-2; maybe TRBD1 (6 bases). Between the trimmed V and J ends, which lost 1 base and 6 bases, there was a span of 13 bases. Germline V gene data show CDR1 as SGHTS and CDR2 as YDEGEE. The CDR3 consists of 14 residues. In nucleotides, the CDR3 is TGTGCCAGCAGCTTGACAGGGTTAGGCGATGGCTACACCTTC. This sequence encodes CASSLTGLGDGYTF.

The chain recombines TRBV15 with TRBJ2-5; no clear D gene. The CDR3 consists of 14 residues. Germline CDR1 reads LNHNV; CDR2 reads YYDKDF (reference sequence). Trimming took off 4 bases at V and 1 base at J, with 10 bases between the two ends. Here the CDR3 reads CATSKTSVQETQYF. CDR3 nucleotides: TGTGCCACCAGCAAAACCTCGGTCCAAGAGACCCAGTACTTC.

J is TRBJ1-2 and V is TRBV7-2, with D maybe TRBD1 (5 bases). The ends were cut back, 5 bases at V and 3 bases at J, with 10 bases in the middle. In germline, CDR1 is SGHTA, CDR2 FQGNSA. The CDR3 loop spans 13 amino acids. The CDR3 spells CASSLWGYYGYTF. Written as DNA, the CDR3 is TGTGCCAGCAGCCTGTGGGGGTACTATGGCTACACCTTC.

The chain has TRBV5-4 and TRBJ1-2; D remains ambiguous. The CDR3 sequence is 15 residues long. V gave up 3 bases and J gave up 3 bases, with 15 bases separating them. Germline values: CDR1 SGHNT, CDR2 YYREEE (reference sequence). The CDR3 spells CASSCTPVGDYGYTF. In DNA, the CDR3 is TGTGCCAGCAGCTGCACACCGGTGGGAGACTATGGCTACACCTTC.

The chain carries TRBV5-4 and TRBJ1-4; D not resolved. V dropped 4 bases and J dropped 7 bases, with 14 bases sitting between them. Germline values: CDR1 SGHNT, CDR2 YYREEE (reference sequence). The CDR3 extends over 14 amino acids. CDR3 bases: TGTGCCAGCAGCGACCAGGCGGGCGGTGAAAAACTGTTTTTT. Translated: CASSDQAGGEKLFF.

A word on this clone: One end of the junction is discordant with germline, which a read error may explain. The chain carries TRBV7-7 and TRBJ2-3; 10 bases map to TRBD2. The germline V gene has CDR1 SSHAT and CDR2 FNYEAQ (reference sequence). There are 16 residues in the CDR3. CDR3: CASSLTGSGGADTQYF. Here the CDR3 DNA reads TGTGCTAGCAGCTTAACGGGGAGCGGGGGGGCAGATACGCAGTATTTT.

The DNA for the CDR3 is TGCGCCAGCAGCCAAGATAATATCCGGGGAAGTCAGCCCCAGCATTTT. It specifies CASSQDNIRGSQPQHF. J is TRBJ1-5 and V is TRBV4-3; D call uncertain. CDR1 is LGHNA and CDR2 is YSLEER in the germline V gene. V lost 0 bases and J 6 bases, leaving 15 bases between the germline ends. CDR3 length: 16 residues.

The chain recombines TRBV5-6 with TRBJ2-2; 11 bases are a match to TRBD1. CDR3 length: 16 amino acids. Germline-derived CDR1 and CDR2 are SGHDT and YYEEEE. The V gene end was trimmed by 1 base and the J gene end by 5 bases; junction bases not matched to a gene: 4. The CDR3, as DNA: TGTGCCAGCAGCTTGCCCGGGACAGGGGGAACCGGGGAGCTGTTTTTT. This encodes CASSLPGTGGTGELFF.

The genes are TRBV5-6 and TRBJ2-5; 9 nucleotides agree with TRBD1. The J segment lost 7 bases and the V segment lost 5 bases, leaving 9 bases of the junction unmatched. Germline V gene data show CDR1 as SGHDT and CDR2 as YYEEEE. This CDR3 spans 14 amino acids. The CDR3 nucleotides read TGTGCCAGCAGTAAACAGGGGGCTGAAGGGACCCAGTACTTC. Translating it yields CASSKQGAEGTQYF.

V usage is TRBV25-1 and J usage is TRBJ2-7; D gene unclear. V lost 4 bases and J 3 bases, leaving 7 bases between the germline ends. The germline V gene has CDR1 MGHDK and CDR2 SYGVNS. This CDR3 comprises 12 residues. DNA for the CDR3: TGTGCCAGCAGTGGTACTAACTACGAGCAGTACTTC. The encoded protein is CASSGTNYEQYF.

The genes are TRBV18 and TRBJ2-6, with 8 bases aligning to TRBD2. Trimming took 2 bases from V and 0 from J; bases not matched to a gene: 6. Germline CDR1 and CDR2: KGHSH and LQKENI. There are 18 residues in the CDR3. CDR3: CASSPSSGGYSGANVLTF. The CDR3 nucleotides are TGTGCCAGCTCACCATCCAGCGGGGGATACTCTGGGGCCAACGTCCTGACTTTC.

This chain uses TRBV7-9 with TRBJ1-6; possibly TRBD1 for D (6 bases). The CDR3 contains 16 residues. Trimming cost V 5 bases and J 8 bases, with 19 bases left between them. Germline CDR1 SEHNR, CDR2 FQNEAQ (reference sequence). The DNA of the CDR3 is TGTGCCAGCAGCCCCTCCCCTGGGCAGGGGCATTCACCCCTCCACTTT. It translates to CASSPSPGQGHSPLHF.